Included here is one TCR beta chain sequence, with context. This specimen belongs to a study of OX40 agonist ivuxolimab in advanced cancers. TCRdb's table, derived via immunoSEQ multiplex PCR, lists solely in-frame clones and lacks some. Of about 13,000 clones listed, approximately 80% are singletons. Source: CD4+ or CD8+ T cells sorted from blood, taken in a trial of the OX40 agonist ivuxolimab. The receptor was derived from an adult with an advanced solid tumor such as melanoma, head and neck, liver or kidney cancer.

The CDR3 coding sequence is TGTGCCTGGAGTGGACAAGGAACCTACGAGCAGTACTTC. Protein product: CAWSGQGTYEQYF. The chain has TRBV30 and TRBJ2-7; D unresolved. Germline values: CDR1 GTSNPN, CDR2 SVGIG (reference sequence). Deletions cut 1 base from V and 2 bases from J, with 9 bases between. The CDR3 is 13 amino acids.